This T cell receptor beta chain appears in the sequencing data of a study of blood T cell repertoires in COVID-19. The CDR3 totals 15 residues. The germline V gene has CDR1 SGHNT and CDR2 YYREEE (reference sequence). Trimming cost V 4 bases and J 2 bases; bases outside gene matches: 9. The repertoire was sequenced with immunoSEQ multiplex PCR; TCRdb's copy has only in-frame clones and lacks some. The sample lists some 120,000 clones, 85% to 90% occurring once. The chain recombines TRBV5-4 with TRBJ2-7; TRBD2 aligns across 7 bases. What was sequenced was peripheral blood. The TCR originated in a human donor in a cohort sampled during active COVID-19. The CDR3 here is CASSDGRGVAYEQYF. The CDR3 coding sequence is TGTGCCAGCAGCGATGGACGGGGGGTAGCCTACGAGCAGTACTTC.